These T cell receptor beta chains were read from a single sample in a study of T cells after yellow fever vaccination. Via MiXCR, TCRdb re-called the 5' RACE reads, giving one row per CDR3 protein. This sample carries about 260,000 distinct CDR3 sequences, about 5.2% of them seen once, and the ten largest clones take approximately 3.5%. The specimen was CD4+ T cells sorted from PBMCs, collected on the day of the yellow fever booster vaccination. The receptors originated from a man aged 18 to 30 who received the YFV17D yellow fever vaccine. Both conserved end residues are part of each CDR3. The D gene is left open where the match is weak. Rows give clone size only sometimes, using once, few, many, or a class for an expanded clone.

d_call j_call clone_size v_call cdr3_aa cdr3_nt
- TRBJ1-5 - TRBV18 CASSPGSTQPQHF TGTGCCAGCTCACCAGGTTCCACTCAGCCCCAGCATTTT
- TRBJ2-1 - TRBV11-2 CASSLEPSGLGQFF TGTGCCAGCAGCTTAGAGCCCTCGGGGTTAGGGCAGTTCTTC
- TRBJ1-2 - TRBV12-3/TRBV12-4 CASSSLGGGLSSGYTF TGTGCCAGCAGTTCTCTGGGTGGAGGGTTATCTTCTGGCTACACCTTC
- TRBJ1-1 - TRBV7-9 CASSLRRMITEAFF TGTGCCAGCAGCTTAAGGCGTATGATCACTGAAGCTTTCTTT
- TRBJ1-2 - TRBV6-2/TRBV6-3 CASNIIGNGYTF TGTGCCAGCAACATAATTGGTAATGGCTACACCTTC
TRBD2 TRBJ2-5 many TRBV4-1 CASSPRTSGGAETQYF TGCGCCAGCAGCCCACGGACTAGCGGGGGTGCAGAGACCCAGTACTTC
- TRBJ2-7 few TRBV5-1 CASSQGLRMEEQYF TGCGCCAGCAGCCAGGGGTTACGGATGGAGGAGCAGTACTTC
- TRBJ1-4 many TRBV7-9 CASSTHEKLFF TGTGCCAGCAGCACCCATGAAAAACTGTTTTTT
- TRBJ2-4 - TRBV20-1 CSARGDKLAKNIQYF TGCAGTGCTAGGGGGGACAAGCTAGCCAAAAACATTCAGTACTTC
- TRBJ1-2 few TRBV12-3/TRBV12-4 CASSLGAFLGYTF TGTGCCAGCAGTTTAGGGGCATTCTTAGGCTACACCTTC
- TRBJ1-4 many TRBV6-6 CASSDTGFITKLFF TGTGCCAGCAGCGATACAGGTTTCATCACGAAACTGTTTTTT
- TRBJ2-1 few TRBV12-3/TRBV12-4 CASSFPGYNEQFF TGTGCCAGCAGTTTCCCGGGCTACAATGAGCAGTTCTTC
TRBD2 TRBJ2-5 many TRBV4-3 CASSPSGPSGQETQYF TGCGCCAGCAGCCCAAGCGGGCCTAGCGGACAAGAGACCCAGTACTTC
TRBD1 TRBJ1-2 - TRBV6-6 CASSRDRRGYTF TGTGCCAGCAGTAGGGACAGGCGTGGCTACACCTTC
- TRBJ1-5 - TRBV12-1 CASGQGSINQPQHF TGTGCCTCGGGGCAGGGAAGCATCAATCAGCCCCAGCATTTT
TRBD2 TRBJ2-5 many TRBV7-2 CASRRGAGGLAGEETQYF TGTGCCAGCAGACGCGGTGCTGGGGGACTAGCGGGGGAAGAGACCCAGTACTTC
- TRBJ2-5 - TRBV19 CASTPGVGETQYF TGTGCCAGTACTCCTGGGGTGGGAGAGACCCAGTACTTC
- TRBJ1-1 - TRBV5-1 CASSGTGRGTEAFF TGCGCCAGCAGCGGGACCGGCAGGGGTACTGAAGCTTTCTTT
TRBD1 TRBJ1-2 few TRBV12-3/TRBV12-4 CASRAQGARYGYTF TGTGCCAGCAGAGCGCAGGGGGCCCGCTATGGCTACACCTTC
- TRBJ1-2 many TRBV20-1 CSAPLSGAGYTF TGCAGTGCGCCCCTCAGCGGGGCAGGCTACACCTTC
TRBD1 TRBJ1-6 few TRBV28 CASSLWDRAPNSPLHF TGTGCCAGCAGTTTATGGGACAGGGCCCCTAATTCACCCCTCCACTTT
- TRBJ2-1 many TRBV7-2 CASRRTRLGNEQFF TGTGCCAGCCGGCGAACTAGGCTCGGCAATGAGCAGTTCTTC
- TRBJ2-7 - TRBV20-1 CSAQKQGTYEQYF TGCAGTGCTCAGAAACAGGGGACTTACGAGCAGTACTTC
- TRBJ2-2 - TRBV21-1 CASSKYQAAALITNTGELFF TGTGCCAGCAGCAAGTATCAGGCGGCGGCCCTAATAACGAACACCGGGGAGCTGTTTTTT
TRBD2 TRBJ2-1 - TRBV15 CATSRPTSGGVVEQFF TGTGCCACCAGCAGGCCGACTAGCGGGGGGGTAGTTGAGCAGTTCTTC
- TRBJ2-1 many TRBV5-1 CASKMEGVSYNEQFF TGCGCCAGCAAGATGGAGGGGGTTTCCTACAATGAGCAGTTCTTC
- TRBJ2-6 many TRBV12-3/TRBV12-4 CASSFDTSGANVLTF TGTGCCAGCAGCTTTGACACCTCTGGGGCCAACGTCCTGACTTTC
- TRBJ2-5 - TRBV25-1 CASSDRVQETQYF TGTGCCAGCAGTGACAGGGTCCAAGAGACCCAGTACTTC
- TRBJ2-5 many TRBV29-1 CSATGGQGWETQYF TGCAGCGCCACGGGAGGACAGGGATGGGAGACCCAGTACTTC
- TRBJ2-3 many TRBV29-1 CSVEDLRGRGTDTQYF TGCAGCGTTGAAGATTTAAGGGGCCGCGGGACAGATACGCAGTATTTT
TRBD1 TRBJ1-5 many TRBV27 CASSLVGTASNQPQHF TGTGCCAGCAGTTTAGTTGGGACAGCCAGCAATCAGCCCCAGCATTTT
- TRBJ1-1 many TRBV5-1 CASRPTRDTINTEAFF TGCGCCAGCAGACCAACCCGGGACACCATTAACACTGAAGCTTTCTTT
- TRBJ1-2 - TRBV4-1 CASSHRGRGNYGYTF TGCGCCAGCAGCCATCGCGGGAGGGGGAACTATGGCTACACCTTC
TRBD1 TRBJ2-2 - TRBV6-5 CASRGARTGNTGELFF TGTGCCAGCAGAGGGGCCAGGACAGGGAACACCGGGGAGCTGTTTTTT
TRBD2 TRBJ2-3 - TRBV5-1 CASTATSGTDTQYF TGCGCCAGCACCGCGACTAGCGGAACAGATACGCAGTATTTT
- TRBJ2-5 few TRBV20-1 CSAGGFWGPSRETQYF TGCAGTGCTGGCGGGTTCTGGGGACCATCGAGGGAGACCCAGTACTTC
- TRBJ1-4 - TRBV5-8 CASRYHVPEKLFF TGTGCCAGCAGATATCACGTTCCTGAAAAACTGTTTTTT
- TRBJ1-4 many TRBV7-2 CASSLVGATNEKLFF TGTGCCAGCAGCTTAGTGGGGGCAACTAATGAAAAACTGTTTTTT
- TRBJ1-6 - TRBV7-3 CASRPSGPTSSYNSPLHF TGTGCCAGCAGACCCTCGGGTCCGACGAGCTCCTATAATTCACCCCTCCACTTT
- TRBJ2-1 many TRBV5-5 CASSWVGKDNEQFF TGTGCCAGCAGCTGGGTCGGGAAAGACAATGAGCAGTTCTTC
- TRBJ2-3 few TRBV7-8 CASSLARGTDTQYF TGTGCCAGCAGCTTAGCGCGGGGAACAGATACGCAGTATTTT
- TRBJ2-3 many TRBV29-1 CSAEPGRTDTQYF TGCAGCGCCGAGCCAGGTCGCACAGATACGCAGTATTTT
TRBD1 TRBJ1-1 few TRBV6-2/TRBV6-3 CASGQGRAFF TGTGCCAGTGGACAGGGCCGAGCTTTCTTT